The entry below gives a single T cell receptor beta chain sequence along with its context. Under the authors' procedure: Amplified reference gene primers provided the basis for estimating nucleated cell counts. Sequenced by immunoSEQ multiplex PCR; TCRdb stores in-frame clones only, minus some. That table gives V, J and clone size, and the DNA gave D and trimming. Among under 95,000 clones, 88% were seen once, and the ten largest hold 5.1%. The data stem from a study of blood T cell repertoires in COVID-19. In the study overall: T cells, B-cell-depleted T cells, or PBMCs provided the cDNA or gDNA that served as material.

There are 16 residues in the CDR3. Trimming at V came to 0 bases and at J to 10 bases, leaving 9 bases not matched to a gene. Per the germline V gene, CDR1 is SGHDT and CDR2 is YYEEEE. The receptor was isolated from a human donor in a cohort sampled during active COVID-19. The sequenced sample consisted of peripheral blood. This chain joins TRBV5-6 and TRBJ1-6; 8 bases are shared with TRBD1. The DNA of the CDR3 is TGTGCCAGCAGCTTGGGCGGCGGACAGGGAGTGTCACCCCTCCACTTT. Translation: CASSLGGGQGVSPLHF.